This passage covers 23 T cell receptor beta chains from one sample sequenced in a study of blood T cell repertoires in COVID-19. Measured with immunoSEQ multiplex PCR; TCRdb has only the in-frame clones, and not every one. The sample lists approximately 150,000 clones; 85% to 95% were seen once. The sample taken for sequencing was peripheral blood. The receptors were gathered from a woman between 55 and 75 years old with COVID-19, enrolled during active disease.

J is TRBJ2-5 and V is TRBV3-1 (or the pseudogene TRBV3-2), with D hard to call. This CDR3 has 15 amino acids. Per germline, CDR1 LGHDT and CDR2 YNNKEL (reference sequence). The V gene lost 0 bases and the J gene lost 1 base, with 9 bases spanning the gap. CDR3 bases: TGTGCCAGCAGCCAAGATCCACAGTCCCAAGAGACCCAGTACTTC. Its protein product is CASSQDPQSQETQYF.

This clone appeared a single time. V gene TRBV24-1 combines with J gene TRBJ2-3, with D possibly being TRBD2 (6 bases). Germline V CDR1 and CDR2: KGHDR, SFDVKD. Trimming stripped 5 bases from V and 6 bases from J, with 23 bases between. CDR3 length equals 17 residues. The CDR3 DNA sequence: TGTGCCACCAGTGGGCGGGAAGGGGTCCAGGACTCCGATACGCAGTATTTT. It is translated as CATSGREGVQDSDTQYF.

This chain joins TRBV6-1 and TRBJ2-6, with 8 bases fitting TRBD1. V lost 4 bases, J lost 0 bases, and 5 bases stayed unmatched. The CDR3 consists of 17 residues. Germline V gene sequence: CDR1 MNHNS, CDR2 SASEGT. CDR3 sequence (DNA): TGTGCCAGCAGTGGGTGGACAGGGCGCTCTGGGGCCAACGTCCTGACTTTC. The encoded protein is CASSGWTGRSGANVLTF.

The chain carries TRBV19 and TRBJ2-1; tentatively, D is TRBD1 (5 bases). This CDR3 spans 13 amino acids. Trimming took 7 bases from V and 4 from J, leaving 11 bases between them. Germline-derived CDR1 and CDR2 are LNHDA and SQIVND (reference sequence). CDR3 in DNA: TGTGCCAGTACCCTAGACAGTTACAATGAGCAGTTCTTC. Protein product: CASTLDSYNEQFF.

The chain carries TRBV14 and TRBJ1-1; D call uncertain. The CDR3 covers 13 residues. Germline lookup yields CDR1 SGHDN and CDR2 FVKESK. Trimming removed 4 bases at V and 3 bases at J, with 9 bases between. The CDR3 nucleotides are TGTGCCAGCAGCCTTTTCCCGTACACTGAAGCTTTCTTT. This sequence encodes CASSLFPYTEAFF.

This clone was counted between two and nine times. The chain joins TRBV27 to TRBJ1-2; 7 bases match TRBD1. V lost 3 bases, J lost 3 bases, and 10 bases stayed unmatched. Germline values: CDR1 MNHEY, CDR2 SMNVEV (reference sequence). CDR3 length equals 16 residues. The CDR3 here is CASSFLRGDRDYGYTF. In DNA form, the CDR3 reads TGTGCCAGCAGTTTTCTGAGGGGAGACAGGGACTATGGCTACACCTTC.

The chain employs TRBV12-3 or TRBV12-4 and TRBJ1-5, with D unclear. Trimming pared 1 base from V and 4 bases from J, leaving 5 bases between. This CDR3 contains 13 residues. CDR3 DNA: TGTGCCAGCAGTTTAGAGCTGAATCAGCCCCAGCATTTT. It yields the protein CASSLELNQPQHF.

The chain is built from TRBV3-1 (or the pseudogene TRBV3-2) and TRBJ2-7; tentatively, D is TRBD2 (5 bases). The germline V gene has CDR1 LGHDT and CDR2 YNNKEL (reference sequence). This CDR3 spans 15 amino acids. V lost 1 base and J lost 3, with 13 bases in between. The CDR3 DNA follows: TGTGCCAGCAGCCAAGGATCGGACTCATACTACGAGCAGTACTTC. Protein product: CASSQGSDSYYEQYF.

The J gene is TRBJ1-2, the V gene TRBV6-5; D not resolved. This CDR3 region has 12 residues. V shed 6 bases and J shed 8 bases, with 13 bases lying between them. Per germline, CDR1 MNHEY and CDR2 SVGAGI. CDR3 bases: TGTGCCAGCAGCCCCTCCTCGGGGGGCTACACCTTC. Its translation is CASSPSSGGYTF.

CDR3 amino acids: CASRLGQGKSNQPQHF. The CDR3 DNA follows: TGCGCCAGCAGGTTGGGACAGGGGAAGAGCAATCAGCCCCAGCATTTT. The chain links TRBV10-1 to TRBJ1-5, with 10 bases matching TRBD1. The germline CDR1 and CDR2 sequences are WNHNN and SYGVQD (reference sequence). This CDR3 is 16 amino acids long. V shed 6 bases, J shed 1 base, and the junction held 6 bases outside the gene matches.

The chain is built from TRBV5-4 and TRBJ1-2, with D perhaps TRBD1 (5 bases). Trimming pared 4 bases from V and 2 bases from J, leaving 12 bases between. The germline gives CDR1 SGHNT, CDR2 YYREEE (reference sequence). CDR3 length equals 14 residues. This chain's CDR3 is CASSRSGNNYGYTF. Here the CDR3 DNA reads TGTGCCAGCAGCCGGTCAGGGAACAACTATGGCTACACCTTC.

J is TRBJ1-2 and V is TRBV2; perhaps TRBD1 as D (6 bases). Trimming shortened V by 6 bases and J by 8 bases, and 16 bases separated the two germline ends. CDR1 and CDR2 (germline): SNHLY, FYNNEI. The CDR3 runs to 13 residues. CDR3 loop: CASRGVGAGGYTF. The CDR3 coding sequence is TGTGCCAGCAGGGGAGTGGGGGCAGGGGGCTACACCTTC.

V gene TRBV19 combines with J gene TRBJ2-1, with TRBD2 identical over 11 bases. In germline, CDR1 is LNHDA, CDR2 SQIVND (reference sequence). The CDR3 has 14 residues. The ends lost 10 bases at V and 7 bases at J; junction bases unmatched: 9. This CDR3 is CATSGLAVTNEQFF. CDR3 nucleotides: TGTGCCACCTCGGGACTAGCGGTGACTAATGAGCAGTTCTTC.

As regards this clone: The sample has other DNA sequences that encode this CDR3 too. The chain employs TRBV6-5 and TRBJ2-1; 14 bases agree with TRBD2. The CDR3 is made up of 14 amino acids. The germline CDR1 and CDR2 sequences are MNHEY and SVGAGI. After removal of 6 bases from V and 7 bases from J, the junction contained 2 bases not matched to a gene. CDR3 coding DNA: TGTGCCAGCAGGACTAGCGGGGGGGCGAATGAGCAGTTCTTC. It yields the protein CASRTSGGANEQFF.

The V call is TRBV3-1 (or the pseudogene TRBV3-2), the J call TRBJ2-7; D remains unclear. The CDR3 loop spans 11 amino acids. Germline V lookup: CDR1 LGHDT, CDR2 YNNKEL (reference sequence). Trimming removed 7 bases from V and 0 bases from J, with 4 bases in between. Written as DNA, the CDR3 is TGTGCCAGCATGAGCTCCTACGAGCAGTACTTC. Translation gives CASMSSYEQYF.

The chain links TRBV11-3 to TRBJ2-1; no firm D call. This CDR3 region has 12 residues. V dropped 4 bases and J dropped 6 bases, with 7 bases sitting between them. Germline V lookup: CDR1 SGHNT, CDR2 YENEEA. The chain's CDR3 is CASSSYSNEQFF. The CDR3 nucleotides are TGTGCCAGCAGCTCCTACAGCAATGAGCAGTTCTTC.

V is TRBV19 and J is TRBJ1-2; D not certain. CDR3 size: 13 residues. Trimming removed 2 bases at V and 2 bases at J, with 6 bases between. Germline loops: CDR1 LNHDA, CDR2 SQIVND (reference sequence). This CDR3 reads CASSIYSNYGYTF. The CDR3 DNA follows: TGTGCCAGTAGTATATACAGCAACTATGGCTACACCTTC.

The CDR3 region is CASSLARDTSSPLHF. CDR3 bases: TGTGCCAGCAGCTTGGCCCGGGACACGTCTTCACCCCTCCACTTT. This chain uses TRBV5-5 with TRBJ1-6; a possible D gene is TRBD1 (6 bases). V was clipped by 0 bases and J by 9 bases, with 13 bases between them. Germline loops: CDR1 SGHKS, CDR2 YYEKEE (reference sequence). CDR3 length equals 15 residues.

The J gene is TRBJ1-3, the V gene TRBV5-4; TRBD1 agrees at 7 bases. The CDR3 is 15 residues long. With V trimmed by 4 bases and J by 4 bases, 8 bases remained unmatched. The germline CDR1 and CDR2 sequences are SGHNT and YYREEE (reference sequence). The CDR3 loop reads CASSPGQGGGNTIYF. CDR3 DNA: TGTGCCAGCAGCCCCGGGCAGGGGGGCGGAAACACCATATATTTT.

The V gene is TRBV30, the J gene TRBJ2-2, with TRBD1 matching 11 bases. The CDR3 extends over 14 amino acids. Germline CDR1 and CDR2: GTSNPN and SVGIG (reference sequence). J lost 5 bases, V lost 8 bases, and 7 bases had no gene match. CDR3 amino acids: CARRGTGGTGELFF. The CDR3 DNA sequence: TGTGCCCGTCGGGGGACAGGGGGAACCGGGGAGCTGTTTTTT.

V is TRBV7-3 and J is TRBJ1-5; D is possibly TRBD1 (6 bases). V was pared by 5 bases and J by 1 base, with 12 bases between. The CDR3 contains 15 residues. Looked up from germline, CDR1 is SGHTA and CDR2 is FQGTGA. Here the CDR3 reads CASSPTGLSNQPQHF. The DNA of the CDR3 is TGTGCCAGCAGCCCAACAGGGCTGAGCAATCAGCCCCAGCATTTT.

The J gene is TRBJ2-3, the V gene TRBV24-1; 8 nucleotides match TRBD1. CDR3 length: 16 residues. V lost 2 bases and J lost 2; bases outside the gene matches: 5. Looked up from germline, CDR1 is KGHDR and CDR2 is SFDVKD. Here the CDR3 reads CATSDSTGEITDTQYF. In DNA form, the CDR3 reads TGTGCCACCAGTGATTCGACAGGGGAAATCACAGATACGCAGTATTTT.

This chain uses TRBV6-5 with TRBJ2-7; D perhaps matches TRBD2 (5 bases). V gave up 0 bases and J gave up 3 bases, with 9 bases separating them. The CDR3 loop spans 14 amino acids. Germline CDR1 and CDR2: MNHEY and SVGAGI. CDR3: CASSYSTGIYEQYF. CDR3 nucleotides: TGTGCCAGCAGTTACTCTACCGGGATCTACGAGCAGTACTTC.